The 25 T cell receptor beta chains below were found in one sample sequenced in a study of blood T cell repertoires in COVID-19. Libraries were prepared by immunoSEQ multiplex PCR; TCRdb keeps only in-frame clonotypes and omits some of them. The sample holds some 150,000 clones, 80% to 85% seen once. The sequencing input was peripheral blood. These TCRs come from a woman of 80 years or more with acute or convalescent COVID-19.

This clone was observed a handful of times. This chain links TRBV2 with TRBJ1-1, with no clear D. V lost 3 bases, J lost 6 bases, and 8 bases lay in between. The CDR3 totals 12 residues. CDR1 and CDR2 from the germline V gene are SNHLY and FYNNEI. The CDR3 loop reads CASSDPGSEAFF. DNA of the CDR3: TGTGCCAGCAGTGATCCGGGGTCTGAAGCTTTCTTT.

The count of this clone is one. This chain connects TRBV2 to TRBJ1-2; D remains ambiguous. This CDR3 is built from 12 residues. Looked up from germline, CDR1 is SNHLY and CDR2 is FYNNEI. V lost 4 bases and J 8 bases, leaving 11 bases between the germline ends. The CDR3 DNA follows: TGTGCCAGCAGTGTTGGACTCGAGGGCTACACCTTC. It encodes CASSVGLEGYTF.

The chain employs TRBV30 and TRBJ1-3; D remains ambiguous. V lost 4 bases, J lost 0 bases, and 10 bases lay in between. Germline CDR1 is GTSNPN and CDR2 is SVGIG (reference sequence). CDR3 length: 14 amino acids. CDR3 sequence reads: CAWMRQGSGNTIYF. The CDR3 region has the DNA TGTGCCTGGATGCGGCAAGGCTCTGGAAACACCATATATTTT.

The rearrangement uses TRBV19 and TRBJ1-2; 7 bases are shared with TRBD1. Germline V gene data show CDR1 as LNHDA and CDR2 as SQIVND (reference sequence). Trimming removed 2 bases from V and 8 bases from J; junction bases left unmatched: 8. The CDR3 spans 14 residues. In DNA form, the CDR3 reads TGTGCCAGTAGTATACCTCGGACAGGCTACGGCTACACCTTC. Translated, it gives CASSIPRTGYGYTF.

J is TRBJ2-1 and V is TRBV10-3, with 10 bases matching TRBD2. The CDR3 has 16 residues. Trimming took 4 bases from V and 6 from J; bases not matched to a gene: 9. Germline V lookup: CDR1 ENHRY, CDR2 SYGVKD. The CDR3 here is CAISVQRGGQGNEQFF. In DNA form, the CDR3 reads TGTGCCATCAGTGTACAGCGGGGGGGCCAGGGCAATGAGCAGTTCTTC.

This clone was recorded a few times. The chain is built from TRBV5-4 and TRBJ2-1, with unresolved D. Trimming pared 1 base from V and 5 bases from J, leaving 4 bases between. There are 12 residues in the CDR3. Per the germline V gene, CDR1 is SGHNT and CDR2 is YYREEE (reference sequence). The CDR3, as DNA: TGTGCCAGCAGCTTGATTAACAATGAGCAGTTCTTC. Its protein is CASSLINNEQFF.

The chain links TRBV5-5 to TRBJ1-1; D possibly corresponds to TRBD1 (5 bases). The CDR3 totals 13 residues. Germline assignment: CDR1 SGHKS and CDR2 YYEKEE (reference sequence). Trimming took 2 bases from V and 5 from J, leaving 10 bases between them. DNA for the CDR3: TGTGCCAGCAGCTTCGGGGGAAATACTGAAGCTTTCTTT. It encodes CASSFGGNTEAFF. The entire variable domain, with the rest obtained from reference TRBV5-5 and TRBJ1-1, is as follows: DAGVTQSPTHLIKTRGQQVTLRCSPISGHKSVSWYQQVLGQGPQFIFQYYEKEERGRGNFPDRFSARQFPNYSSELNVNALLLGDSALYLCASSFGGNTEAFFGQGTRLTVV.

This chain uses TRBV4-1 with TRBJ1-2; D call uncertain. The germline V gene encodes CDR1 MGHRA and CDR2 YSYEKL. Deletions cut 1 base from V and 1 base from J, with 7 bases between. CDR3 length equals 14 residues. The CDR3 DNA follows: TGCGCCAGCAGCCAAGTCAATGTTAACTATGGCTACACCTTC. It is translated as CASSQVNVNYGYTF.

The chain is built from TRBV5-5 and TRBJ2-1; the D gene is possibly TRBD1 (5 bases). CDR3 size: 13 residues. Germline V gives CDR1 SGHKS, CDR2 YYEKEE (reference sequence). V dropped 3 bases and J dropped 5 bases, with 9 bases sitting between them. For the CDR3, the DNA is TGTGCCAGCAGCTGGGGCCGTGACAATGAGCAGTTCTTC. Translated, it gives CASSWGRDNEQFF.

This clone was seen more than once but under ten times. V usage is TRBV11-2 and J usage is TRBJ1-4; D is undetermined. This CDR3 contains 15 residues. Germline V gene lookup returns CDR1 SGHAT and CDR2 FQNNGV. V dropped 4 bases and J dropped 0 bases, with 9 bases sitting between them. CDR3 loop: CASSSGVSTNEKLFF. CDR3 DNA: TGTGCCAGCAGCTCCGGGGTGTCAACTAATGAAAAACTGTTTTTT.

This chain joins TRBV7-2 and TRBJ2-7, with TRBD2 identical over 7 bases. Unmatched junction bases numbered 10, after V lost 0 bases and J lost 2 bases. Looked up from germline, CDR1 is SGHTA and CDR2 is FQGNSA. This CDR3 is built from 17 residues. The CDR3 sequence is CASSLAVGETSPYEQYF. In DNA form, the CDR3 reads TGTGCCAGCAGCTTAGCGGTGGGGGAGACTAGCCCCTACGAGCAGTACTTC.

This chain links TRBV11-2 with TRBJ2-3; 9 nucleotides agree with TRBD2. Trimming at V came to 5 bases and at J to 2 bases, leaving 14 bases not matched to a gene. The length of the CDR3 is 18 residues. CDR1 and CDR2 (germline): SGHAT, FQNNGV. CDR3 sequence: CASSRLAPSGGTTDTQYF. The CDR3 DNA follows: TGTGCCAGCAGCCGACTTGCACCAAGCGGGGGGACCACAGATACGCAGTATTTT.

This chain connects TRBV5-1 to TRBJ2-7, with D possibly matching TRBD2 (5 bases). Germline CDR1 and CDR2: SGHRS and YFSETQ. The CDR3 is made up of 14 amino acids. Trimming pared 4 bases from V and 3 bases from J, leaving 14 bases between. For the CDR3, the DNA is TGCGCCAGCAGCCTCTGGACTGACAACTACGAGCAGTACTTC. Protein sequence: CASSLWTDNYEQYF.

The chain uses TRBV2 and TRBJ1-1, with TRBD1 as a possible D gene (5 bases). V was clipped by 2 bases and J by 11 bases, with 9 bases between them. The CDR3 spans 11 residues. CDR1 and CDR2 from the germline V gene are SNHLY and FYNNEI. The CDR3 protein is CASSESGGAFF. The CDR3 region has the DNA TGTGCCAGCAGTGAATCGGGGGGGGCTTTCTTT.

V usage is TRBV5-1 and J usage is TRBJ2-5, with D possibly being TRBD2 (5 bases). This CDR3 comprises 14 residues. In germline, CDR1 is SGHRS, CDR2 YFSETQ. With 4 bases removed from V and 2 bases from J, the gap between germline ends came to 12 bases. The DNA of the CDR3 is TGCGCCAGCAGCCTGGACTTCAGGCAAGAGACCCAGTACTTC. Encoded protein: CASSLDFRQETQYF.

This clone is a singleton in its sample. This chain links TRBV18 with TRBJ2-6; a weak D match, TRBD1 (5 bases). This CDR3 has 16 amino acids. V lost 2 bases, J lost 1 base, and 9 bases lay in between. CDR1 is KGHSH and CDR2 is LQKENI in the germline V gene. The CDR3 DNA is TGTGCCAGCTCACCATCACAGGTGTCTGGGGCCAACGTCCTGACTTTC. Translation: CASSPSQVSGANVLTF.

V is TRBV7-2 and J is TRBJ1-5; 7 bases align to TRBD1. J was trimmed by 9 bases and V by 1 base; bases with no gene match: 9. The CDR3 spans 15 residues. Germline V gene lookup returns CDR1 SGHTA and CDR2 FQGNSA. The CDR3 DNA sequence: TGTGCCAGCAGCTTAGGGGGTAGGGGGCTAGTGCCCCAGCATTTT. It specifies CASSLGGRGLVPQHF.

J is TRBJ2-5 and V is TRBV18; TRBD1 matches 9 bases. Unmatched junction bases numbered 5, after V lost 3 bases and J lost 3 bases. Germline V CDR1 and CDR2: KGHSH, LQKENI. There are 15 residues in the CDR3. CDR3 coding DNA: TGTGCCAGCTCACCGTACCGGGACAGGGAAGAGACCCAGTACTTC. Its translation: CASSPYRDREETQYF. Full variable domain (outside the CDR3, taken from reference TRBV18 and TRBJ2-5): NAGVMQNPRHLVRRRGQEARLRCSPMKGHSHVYWYRQLPEEGLKFMVYLQKENIIDESGMPKERFSAEFPKEGPSILRIQQVVRGDSAAYFCASSPYRDREETQYFGPGTRLLVL.

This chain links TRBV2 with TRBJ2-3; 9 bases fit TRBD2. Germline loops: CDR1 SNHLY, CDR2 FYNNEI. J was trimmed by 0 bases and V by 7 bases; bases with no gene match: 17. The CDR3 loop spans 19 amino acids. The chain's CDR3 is CASILRGRERGASTDTQYF. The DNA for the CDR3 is TGTGCCAGCATTTTACGGGGGCGCGAGCGGGGGGCCAGCACAGATACGCAGTATTTT.

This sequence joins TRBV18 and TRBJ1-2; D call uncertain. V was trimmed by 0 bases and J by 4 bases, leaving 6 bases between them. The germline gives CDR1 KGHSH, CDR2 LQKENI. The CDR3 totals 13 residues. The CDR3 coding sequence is TGTGCCAGCTCACCACCCTCTATCTATGGCTACACCTTC. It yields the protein CASSPPSIYGYTF.

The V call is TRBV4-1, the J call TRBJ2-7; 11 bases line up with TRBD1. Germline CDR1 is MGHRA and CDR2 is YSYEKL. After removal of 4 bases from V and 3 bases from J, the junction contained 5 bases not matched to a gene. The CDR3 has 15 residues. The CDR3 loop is CASSRGQGVLYEQYF. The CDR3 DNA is TGCGCCAGCAGCCGGGGACAGGGGGTCCTCTACGAGCAGTACTTC.

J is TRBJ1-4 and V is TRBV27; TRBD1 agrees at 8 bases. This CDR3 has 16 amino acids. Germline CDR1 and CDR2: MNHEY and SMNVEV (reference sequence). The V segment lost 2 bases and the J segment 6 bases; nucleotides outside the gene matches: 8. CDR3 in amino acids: CASSLRAGQGHEKLFF. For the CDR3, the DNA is TGTGCCAGCAGTTTAAGGGCCGGACAGGGACATGAAAAACTGTTTTTT. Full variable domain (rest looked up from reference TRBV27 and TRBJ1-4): EAQVTQNPRYLITVTGKKLTVTCSQNMNHEYMSWYRQDPGLGLRQIYYSMNVEVTDKGDVPEGYKVSRKEKRNFPLILESPSPNQTSLYFCASSLRAGQGHEKLFFGSGTQLSVL.

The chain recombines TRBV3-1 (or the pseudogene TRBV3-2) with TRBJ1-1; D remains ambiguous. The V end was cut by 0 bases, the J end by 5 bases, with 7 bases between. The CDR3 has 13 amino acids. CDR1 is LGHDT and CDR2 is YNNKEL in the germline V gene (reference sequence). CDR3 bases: TGTGCCAGCAGCCAAGAGGTTCGGACTGAAGCTTTCTTT. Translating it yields CASSQEVRTEAFF.

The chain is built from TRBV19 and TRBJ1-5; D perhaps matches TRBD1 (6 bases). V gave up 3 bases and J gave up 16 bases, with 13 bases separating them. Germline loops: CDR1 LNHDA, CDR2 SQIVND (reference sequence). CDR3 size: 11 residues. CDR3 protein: CASSMGAAYHF. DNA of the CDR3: TGTGCCAGTAGTATGGGGGCCGCGTATCATTTT. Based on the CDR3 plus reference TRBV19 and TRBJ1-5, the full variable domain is DGGITQSPKYLFRKEGQNVTLSCEQNLNHDAMYWYRQDPGQGLRLIYYSQIVNDFQKGDIAEGYSVSREKKESFPLTVTSAQKNPTAFYLCASSMGAAYHFGDGTRLSIL.

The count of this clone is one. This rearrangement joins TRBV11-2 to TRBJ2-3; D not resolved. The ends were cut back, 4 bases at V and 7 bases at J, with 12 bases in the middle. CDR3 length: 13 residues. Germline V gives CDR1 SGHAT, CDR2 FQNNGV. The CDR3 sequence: CASSSRPDYTQYF. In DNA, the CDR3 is TGTGCCAGCAGCTCCCGACCAGACTATACGCAGTATTTT.